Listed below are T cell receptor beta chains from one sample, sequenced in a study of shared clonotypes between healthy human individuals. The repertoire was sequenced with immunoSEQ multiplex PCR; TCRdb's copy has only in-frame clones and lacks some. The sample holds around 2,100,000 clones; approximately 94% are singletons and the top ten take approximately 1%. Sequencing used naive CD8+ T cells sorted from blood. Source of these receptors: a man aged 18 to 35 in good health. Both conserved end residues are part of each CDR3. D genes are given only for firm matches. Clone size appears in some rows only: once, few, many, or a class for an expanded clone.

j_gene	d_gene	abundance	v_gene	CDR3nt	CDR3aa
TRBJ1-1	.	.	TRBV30	TGTGCCTGGAGTGAGGGACATGCGAACACTGAAGCTTTCTTT	CAWSEGHANTEAFF
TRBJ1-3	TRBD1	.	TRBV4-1	TGCGCCAGCAGCCAAGATATAGGGACAGTTTCTCTCCTCTCTGGAAACACCATATATTTT	CASSQDIGTVSLLSGNTIYF
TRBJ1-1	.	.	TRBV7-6	TGTGCCAGCAGCTTAGTGGCAGAGACATTGAACACTGAAGCTTTCTTT	CASSLVAETLNTEAFF
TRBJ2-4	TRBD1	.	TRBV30	TGTGCCTGGAGTGCAGGACAGGGGGGAGACATTCAGTACTTC	CAWSAGQGGDIQYF
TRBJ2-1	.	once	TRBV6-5	TGTGCCAGCAGCTCCACGGGAAGCTCCTACAATGAGCAGTTCTTC	CASSSTGSSYNEQFF
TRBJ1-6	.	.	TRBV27	TGTGCCAGCAGTTTAGACAGTGGAATTTCACCCCTCCACTTT	CASSLDSGISPLHF
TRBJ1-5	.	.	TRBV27	TGTGCCAGCAGTTTCGGAGGCGGTCAGCCCCAGCATTTT	CASSFGGGQPQHF
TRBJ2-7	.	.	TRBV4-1	TGCGCCAGCAGCCAGCAGAGGGGACTCTACGAGCAGTACTTC	CASSQQRGLYEQYF
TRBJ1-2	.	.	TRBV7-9	TGTGCCAGCAGCTTAGACGGCTACACCTTC	CASSLDGYTF
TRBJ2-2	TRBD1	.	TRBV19	TGTGCCAGTAGTACGGGACAGGGGCCCACCGGGGAGCTGTTTTTT	CASSTGQGPTGELFF
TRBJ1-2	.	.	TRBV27	TGTGCCAGCAGGGGGCGGGATTCCGGCTACACCTTC	CASRGRDSGYTF
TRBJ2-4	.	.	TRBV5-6	TGTGCCAGCTCCGCCGGGAATGGAAACATTCAGTACTTC	CASSAGNGNIQYF
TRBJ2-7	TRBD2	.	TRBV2	TGTGCCAGCATGGGTGCGGGACTAGCGGGAGTCGAGCAGTACTTC	CASMGAGLAGVEQYF
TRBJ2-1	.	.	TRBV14	TGTGCCAGCAGCCCGTTGGCGCTAGCGAATGAGCAGTTCTTC	CASSPLALANEQFF
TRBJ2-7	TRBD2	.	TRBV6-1	TGTGCCAGCAAGACTAGCGGGATAGCCTACGAGCAGTACTTC	CASKTSGIAYEQYF
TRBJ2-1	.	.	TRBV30	TGTGCCTGGAGTGGTGGGTATGAGCAGTTCTTC	CAWSGGYEQFF
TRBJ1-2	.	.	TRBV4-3	TGCGCCAGCAGCCTAGTTAGAGGGCAGGGGCTTGGCTATGGCTACACCTTC	CASSLVRGQGLGYGYTF
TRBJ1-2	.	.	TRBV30	TGTGCCTGGAGGGAAACCATGGAAAAAAACTATGGCTACACCTTC	CAWRETMEKNYGYTF
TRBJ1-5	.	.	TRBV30	TGTGCCTGGAGTGGGACGGGGGGGAGCAATCAGCCCCAGCATTTT	CAWSGTGGSNQPQHF
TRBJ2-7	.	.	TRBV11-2	TGTGCCAGCAGCTTACCTGTCGGGACGGGGTCCTCCTACGAGCAGTACTTC	CASSLPVGTGSSYEQYF
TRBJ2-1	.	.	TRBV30	TGTGCCTGGAGTTTTCTTCTTAGCGAGCAGTTCTTC	CAWSFLLSEQFF
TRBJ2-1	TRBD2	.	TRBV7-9	TGTGCCAGCAGCTCTCCCGGGACTAGCGGGACCGAGCAGTTCTTC	CASSSPGTSGTEQFF
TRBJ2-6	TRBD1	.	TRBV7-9	TGTGCCAGCAGCGAGTACAGGGGGCCGCTGACTGGGGCCAACGTCCTGACTTTC	CASSEYRGPLTGANVLTF
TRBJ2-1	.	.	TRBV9	TGTGCCAGCAGCCTCCGATCATACAATGAGCAGTTCTTC	CASSLRSYNEQFF
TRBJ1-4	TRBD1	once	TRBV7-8	TGTGCCAGCAGCTTCACAGGGGGAGGTTTGGTTCGAGCTAATGAAAAACTGTTTTTT	CASSFTGGGLVRANEKLFF
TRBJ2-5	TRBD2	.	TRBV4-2	TGTGCCAGCAGCCCTCACGGTGGACTAGCGGGACCTCAAGAGACCCAGTACTTC	CASSPHGGLAGPQETQYF
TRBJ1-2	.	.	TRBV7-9	TGTGCCAGCAGCGGGCTCGGGGGGGATCTAAACTATGGCTACACCTTC	CASSGLGGDLNYGYTF
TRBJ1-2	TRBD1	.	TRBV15	TGTGCCACCATGGGACAGGCGGAGGGCTACACCTTC	CATMGQAEGYTF
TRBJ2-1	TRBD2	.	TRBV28	TGTGCCAGCAGTTTATTGGGGGAGGGCAATGAGCAGTTCTTC	CASSLLGEGNEQFF
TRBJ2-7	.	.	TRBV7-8	TGTGCCAGCAGCGCCCATGGTCCTCTCTACGAGCAGTACTTC	CASSAHGPLYEQYF
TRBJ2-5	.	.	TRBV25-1	TGTGCCAGCAGTGAATATAGGGAAGAGACCCAGTACTTC	CASSEYREETQYF
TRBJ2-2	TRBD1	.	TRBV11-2	TGTGCCAGCAGCTTAGGAGCGACAGGGGTAAACACCGGGGAGCTGTTTTTT	CASSLGATGVNTGELFF
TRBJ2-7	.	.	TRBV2	TGTGCCAGCAGTGAAGATCCCGACGACGAGCAGTACTTC	CASSEDPDDEQYF
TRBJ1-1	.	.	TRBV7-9	TGTGCCAGCAGCCCCTCGACGGGAGTCACTGAAGCTTTCTTT	CASSPSTGVTEAFF
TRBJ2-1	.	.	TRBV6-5	TGTGCCAGCAGTTACTCGATTGCTCCGCCGGGCAATGAGCAGTTCTTC	CASSYSIAPPGNEQFF
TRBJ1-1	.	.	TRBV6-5	TGTGCCAGCAGTTACTCGATGGTGGGGAACACTGAAGCTTTCTTT	CASSYSMVGNTEAFF
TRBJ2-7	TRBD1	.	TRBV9	TGTGCCAGCAGCGTAGTGGCAGGGGGATGGTACGAGCAGTACTTC	CASSVVAGGWYEQYF